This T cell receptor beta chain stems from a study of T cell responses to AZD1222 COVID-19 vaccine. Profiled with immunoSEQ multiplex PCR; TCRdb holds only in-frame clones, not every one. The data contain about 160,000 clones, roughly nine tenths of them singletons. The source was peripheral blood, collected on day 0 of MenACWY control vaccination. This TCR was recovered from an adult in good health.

The CDR3 region has the DNA TGTGCCAGCAGCCAAGATCGGGACCTCACAGATACGCAGTATTTT. The encoded protein is CASSQDRDLTDTQYF. The chain links TRBV14 to TRBJ2-3; D may be TRBD1 or TRBD2 (5 bases each). CDR1 is SGHDN and CDR2 is FVKESK in the germline V gene. Trimming cost V 0 bases and J 2 bases, with 9 bases left between them. The CDR3 is 15 amino acids. The full variable domain, rest sourced from reference TRBV14 and TRBJ2-3, is EAGVTQFPSHSVIEKGQTVTLRCDPISGHDNLYWYRRVMGKEIKFLLHFVKESKQDESGMPNNRFLAERTGGTYSTLKVQPAELEDSGVYFCASSQDRDLTDTQYFGPGTRLTVL.